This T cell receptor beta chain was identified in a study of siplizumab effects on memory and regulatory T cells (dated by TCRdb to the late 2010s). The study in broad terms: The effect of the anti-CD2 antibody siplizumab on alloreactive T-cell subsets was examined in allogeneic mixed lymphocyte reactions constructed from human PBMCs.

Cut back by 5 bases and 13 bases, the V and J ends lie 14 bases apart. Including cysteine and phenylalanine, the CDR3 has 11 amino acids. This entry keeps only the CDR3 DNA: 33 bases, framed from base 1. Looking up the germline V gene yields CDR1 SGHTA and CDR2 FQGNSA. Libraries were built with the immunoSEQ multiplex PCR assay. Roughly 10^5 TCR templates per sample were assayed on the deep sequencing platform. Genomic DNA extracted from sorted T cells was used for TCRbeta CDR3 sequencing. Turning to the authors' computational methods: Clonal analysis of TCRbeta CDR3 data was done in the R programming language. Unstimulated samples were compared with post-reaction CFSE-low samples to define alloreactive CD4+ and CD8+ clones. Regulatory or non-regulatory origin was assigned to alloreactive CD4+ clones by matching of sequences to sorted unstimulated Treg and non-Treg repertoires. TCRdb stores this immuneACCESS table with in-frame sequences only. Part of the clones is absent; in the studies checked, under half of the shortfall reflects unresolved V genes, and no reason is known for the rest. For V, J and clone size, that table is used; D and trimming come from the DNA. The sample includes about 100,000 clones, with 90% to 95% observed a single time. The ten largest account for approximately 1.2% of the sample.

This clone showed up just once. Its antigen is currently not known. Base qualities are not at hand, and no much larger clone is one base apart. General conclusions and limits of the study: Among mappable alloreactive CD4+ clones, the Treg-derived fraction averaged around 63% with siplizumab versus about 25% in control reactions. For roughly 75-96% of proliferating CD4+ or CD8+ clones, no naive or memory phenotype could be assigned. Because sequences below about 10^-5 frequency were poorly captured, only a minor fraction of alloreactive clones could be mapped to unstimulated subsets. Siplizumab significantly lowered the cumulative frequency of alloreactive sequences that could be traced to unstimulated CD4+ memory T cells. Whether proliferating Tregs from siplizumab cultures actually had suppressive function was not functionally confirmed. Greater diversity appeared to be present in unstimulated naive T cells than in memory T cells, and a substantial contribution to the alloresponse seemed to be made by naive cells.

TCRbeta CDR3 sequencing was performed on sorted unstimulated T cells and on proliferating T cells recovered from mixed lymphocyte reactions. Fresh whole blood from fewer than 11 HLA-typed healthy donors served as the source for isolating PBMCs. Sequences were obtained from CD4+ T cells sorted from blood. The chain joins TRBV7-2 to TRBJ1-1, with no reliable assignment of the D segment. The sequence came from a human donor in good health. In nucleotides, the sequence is TGTGCCAGCAGCGCGGCCCTCGTTGTTTTCTTT. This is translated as CASSAALVVFF.